This T cell receptor beta chain originates from a study of PD-L1 blockade in urothelial cancer. Study information: Male sex and bladder-origin urothelial cancer characterized about 85% of the roughly 30 patients. General study points: Clonality of blood TCR below the median before treatment predicted better survival.

This CDR3 is built from 14 residues. Germline assignment: CDR1 MNHNS and CDR2 SASEGT. The V and J ends lost 10 bases and 0 bases, in that order; junction bases with no gene match: 6. Only in-frame clones appear in the TCRdb table, and some are missing; sequencing was by immunoSEQ multiplex PCR. The profile covers roughly 40,000 clones, with over 70% appearing a single time and 16% taken by the ten largest. Only a few counts were recorded for this clone. Antigen specificity is unknown. The chain uses TRBV6-1 and TRBJ2-4, with 7 bases that match TRBD2. The sequences come from PBMCs, collected around atezolizumab (anti-PD-L1) treatment. The clonotype was recovered from a man aged 60 to 69 with urothelial cancer. The CDR3 DNA follows: TGTGCCACCTGGGAGGGGCTAGCCAAAAACATTCAGTACTTC. This encodes CATWEGLAKNIQYF.